This is a list of T cell receptor beta chains from one sample in a study of blood T cell repertoires in COVID-19. Data came from immunoSEQ multiplex PCR; TCRdb stores just in-frame clones and leaves some out. The data contain about 220,000 clones, approximately 80% of them singletons. Sequenced sample: peripheral blood. The receptors were gathered from a man aged 45-60 years with active or convalescent COVID-19. CDR3s include the opening cysteine and the closing phenylalanine or tryptophan. A D gene is named only where the DNA matches it firmly. A row's size may be missing; if present it is once, few, many or a size class.

V: TRBV4-2
D: TRBD1
J: TRBJ1-3
size: few
CDR3: CASSSSTGSGNTIYF
DNA: TGTGCCAGCAGCTCCTCGACAGGGTCTGGAAACACCATATATTTT

V: TRBV28
D: -
J: TRBJ1-6
size: -
CDR3: CASSLRGSPLHF
DNA: TGTGCCAGCAGCCTGCGGGGATCACCCCTCCACTTT

V: TRBV7-2
D: TRBD1
J: TRBJ2-5
size: few
CDR3: CASSLGTGGPGAQYF
DNA: TGTGCCAGCAGCTTAGGGACAGGGGGCCCTGGGGCCCAGTACTTC

V: TRBV28
D: -
J: TRBJ1-2
size: few
CDR3: CASRSLTGDLDVLYGYTF
DNA: TGTGCCAGCAGGTCCCTGACGGGGGACTTAGACGTACTGTATGGCTACACCTTC

V: TRBV5-1
D: TRBD2
J: TRBJ2-5
size: -
CDR3: CASSNSGRAGETQYF
DNA: TGCGCCAGCAGTAATAGCGGGAGGGCCGGAGAGACCCAGTACTTC

V: TRBV6-2/TRBV6-3
D: TRBD1
J: TRBJ1-1
size: -
CDR3: CASSLGQGTLNTEAFF
DNA: TGTGCCAGCAGTTTGGGACAGGGGACTTTGAACACTGAAGCTTTCTTT

V: TRBV5-1
D: TRBD1
J: TRBJ1-1
size: few
CDR3: CASSFQGAANTEAFF
DNA: TGCGCCAGCAGCTTTCAGGGGGCCGCGAACACTGAAGCTTTCTTT

V: TRBV9
D: TRBD1
J: TRBJ2-5
size: -
CDR3: CASSRGQGSASETQYF
DNA: TGTGCCAGCAGTCGGGGACAGGGGTCGGCCTCGGAGACCCAGTACTTC

V: TRBV19
D: -
J: TRBJ1-5
size: -
CDR3: CASSIIKGGDQPQHF
DNA: TGTGCCAGTAGTATTATCAAAGGAGGGGATCAGCCCCAGCATTTT

V: TRBV4-2
D: -
J: TRBJ1-1
size: few
CDR3: CASSQETQGTEAFF
DNA: TGTGCCAGCAGCCAAGAAACACAGGGCACTGAAGCTTTCTTT

V: TRBV5-4
D: TRBD1
J: TRBJ2-2
size: once
CDR3: CASSLGTGAAGELFF
DNA: TGTGCCAGCAGCTTGGGGACAGGGGCGGCCGGGGAGCTGTTTTTT

V: TRBV6-5
D: -
J: TRBJ2-7
size: -
CDR3: CASSPAVGAYEQYF
DNA: TGTGCCAGCAGTCCCGCGGTGGGTGCCTACGAGCAGTACTTC

V: TRBV2
D: TRBD1
J: TRBJ2-7
size: -
CDR3: CASRTQGAKYEQYF
DNA: TGTGCCAGCAGAACACAGGGGGCTAAGTACGAGCAGTACTTC

V: TRBV18
D: TRBD1
J: TRBJ1-2
size: -
CDR3: CASSNNRDRGNYGYTF
DNA: TGTGCCAGCTCAAACAATCGGGACAGGGGAAACTATGGCTACACCTTC

V: TRBV28
D: -
J: TRBJ1-4
size: -
CDR3: CASRENPTTNEKLFF
DNA: TGTGCCAGCAGGGAGAATCCTACAACTAATGAAAAACTGTTTTTT

V: TRBV25-1
D: TRBD1
J: TRBJ1-2
size: once
CDR3: CASSEWGQDYGYTF
DNA: TGTGCCAGCAGTGAGTGGGGACAGGACTATGGCTACACCTTC

V: TRBV7-9
D: TRBD1
J: TRBJ1-1
size: -
CDR3: CASSLALWTGPLNTEAFF
DNA: TGTGCCAGCAGCTTAGCGCTCTGGACAGGGCCCCTGAACACTGAAGCTTTCTTT

V: TRBV4-2
D: TRBD2
J: TRBJ2-1
size: -
CDR3: CASSQDRGTSAWSEQFF
DNA: TGTGCCAGCAGCCAAGATAGAGGGACTAGCGCCTGGTCCGAGCAGTTCTTC

V: TRBV3-1/TRBV3-2
D: -
J: TRBJ1-1
size: -
CDR3: CASSQNRNTEAFF
DNA: TGTGCCAGCAGCCAAAACAGGAACACTGAAGCTTTCTTT

V: TRBV7-9
D: -
J: TRBJ2-7
size: -
CDR3: CASSLALASYEQYF
DNA: TGTGCCAGCAGCTTAGCGCTAGCGAGCTACGAGCAGTACTTC

V: TRBV18
D: TRBD1
J: TRBJ2-1
size: once
CDR3: CASSPQDRAIQFF
DNA: TGTGCCAGCTCACCACAGGACAGGGCCATACAGTTCTTC

V: TRBV6-2/TRBV6-3
D: TRBD2
J: TRBJ2-3
size: few
CDR3: CASSPPGLAGEADTQYF
DNA: TGTGCCAGCAGTCCCCCAGGACTAGCGGGAGAGGCAGATACGCAGTATTTT

V: TRBV12-2
D: -
J: TRBJ2-1
size: -
CDR3: CASRPRRGPSYNEQFF
DNA: TGTGCAAGTCGCCCCAGAAGGGGCCCCTCCTACAATGAGCAGTTCTTC

V: TRBV30
D: -
J: TRBJ2-7
size: -
CDR3: CAWSRDEQYF
DNA: TGTGCCTGGAGTCGCGACGAGCAGTACTTC

V: TRBV18
D: TRBD1
J: TRBJ1-5
size: -
CDR3: CASSWTGGNGNQPQHF
DNA: TGTGCCAGCTCATGGACAGGGGGCAACGGCAATCAGCCCCAGCATTTT

V: TRBV10-3
D: TRBD2
J: TRBJ2-7
size: -
CDR3: CAISESGLAGEVGYEQYF
DNA: TGTGCCATCAGTGAGTCCGGACTAGCGGGAGAAGTCGGCTACGAGCAGTACTTC

V: TRBV2
D: -
J: TRBJ2-7
size: few
CDR3: CASTSRGARGNEQYF
DNA: TGTGCCAGCACGTCAAGGGGGGCGCGGGGGAACGAGCAGTACTTC

V: TRBV5-1
D: TRBD2
J: TRBJ2-1
size: -
CDR3: CASSLEAGGSYNEQFF
DNA: TGCGCCAGCAGCTTGGAGGCGGGAGGGTCCTACAATGAGCAGTTCTTC

V: TRBV5-1
D: TRBD2
J: TRBJ2-1
size: -
CDR3: CASSSGTSFRNEQFF
DNA: TGCGCCAGCAGCTCCGGGACTAGTTTCCGCAATGAGCAGTTCTTC

V: TRBV7-8
D: -
J: TRBJ1-3
size: -
CDR3: CASSRAGSDSGNTIYF
DNA: TGTGCCAGCAGCCGAGCGGGCTCGGACTCTGGAAACACCATATATTTT

V: TRBV21-1
D: -
J: TRBJ2-7
size: few
CDR3: CASSNLSPPSYEQYF
DNA: TGTGCCAGCAGCAATCTGAGCCCCCCCTCCTACGAGCAGTACTTC

V: TRBV9
D: -
J: TRBJ2-5
size: once
CDR3: CASSSSPGRTVTQYF
DNA: TGTGCCAGCAGCTCATCCCCGGGACGGACAGTAACCCAGTACTTC

V: TRBV3-1/TRBV3-2
D: -
J: TRBJ1-6
size: once
CDR3: CASSQGQHYNSPLHF
DNA: TGTGCCAGCAGCCAAGGACAGCACTATAATTCACCCCTCCACTTT

V: TRBV7-6
D: -
J: TRBJ1-1
size: -
CDR3: CASSPVDRGVTEAFF
DNA: TGTGCCAGCAGCCCGGTGGACAGAGGTGTCACTGAAGCTTTCTTT

V: TRBV28
D: -
J: TRBJ2-4
size: -
CDR3: CASSIRDMELAKNIQYF
DNA: TGTGCCAGCAGTATCCGGGACATGGAGTTAGCCAAAAACATTCAGTACTTC

V: TRBV28
D: -
J: TRBJ2-7
size: -
CDR3: CASSLLTARGGEQYF
DNA: TGTGCCAGCAGTTTGCTCACAGCCAGAGGGGGCGAGCAGTACTTC

V: TRBV29-1
D: TRBD2
J: TRBJ2-1
size: -
CDR3: CSVGSGNYNEQFF
DNA: TGCAGCGTCGGTAGCGGGAATTACAATGAGCAGTTCTTC